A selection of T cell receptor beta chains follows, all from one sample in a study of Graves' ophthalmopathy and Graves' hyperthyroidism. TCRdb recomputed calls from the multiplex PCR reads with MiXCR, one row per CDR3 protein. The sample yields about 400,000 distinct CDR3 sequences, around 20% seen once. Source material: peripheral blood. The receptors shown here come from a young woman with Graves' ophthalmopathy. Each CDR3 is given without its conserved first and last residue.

ASSPRDPSPYEQY	TRBJ2-7	TRBV6-1
ASSRTARNTEAF	TRBJ1-1	TRBV7-9
SAQEWEGQNTEAF	TRBJ1-1	TRBV20-1
AIQDRANTEAF	TRBJ1-1	TRBV24-1
ASSVVPSGYRSGANVLT	TRBJ2-6	TRBV9
ASRETGYQPQH	TRBJ1-5	TRBV12-3/TRBV12-4
ASTHPVAGGPSVRY	TRBJ2-7	TRBV6-2/TRBV6-3
ASSEYPGRDYEQY	TRBJ2-7	TRBV6-1
ASAPQGGTEAF	TRBJ1-1	TRBV12-5
ASSYDRTGKGTEAF	TRBJ1-1	TRBV6-2/TRBV6-3
SALAGTGVFHEQY	TRBJ2-7	TRBV20-1
AWTMGQVTEAF	TRBJ1-1	TRBV30
ASSRTKVTDTQY	TRBJ2-3	TRBV7-9
ASSQLNDRVSYEQY	TRBJ2-7	TRBV28
ASSFPQGGALH	TRBJ1-6	TRBV7-2
ASRTGTKYEQY	TRBJ2-7	TRBV12-3/TRBV12-4
ASSPQTGGSGSRRSYEQY	TRBJ2-7	TRBV13
ASTPGGHNQPQH	TRBJ1-5	TRBV6-1
ASSVGVASEAF	TRBJ1-1	TRBV9
ASSYPLRRTVRETQY	TRBJ2-5	TRBV11-2
ASSVSGTGVGRYQETQY	TRBJ2-5	TRBV9
ASSLINHPPPGVQGTEAF	TRBJ1-1	TRBV5-4
ASIAGGFKNTGELF	TRBJ2-2	TRBV6-1
SAGTGFYEQY	TRBJ2-7	TRBV29-1
ASSLWGTGPTRDNYGYT	TRBJ1-2	TRBV28
ASSKGGGGTDTQY	TRBJ2-3	TRBV19
ASSLYGSPLH	TRBJ1-6	TRBV27
ASSLGLAMETQY	TRBJ2-5	TRBV7-2
ASSLSPTGTQY	TRBJ2-5	TRBV11-2
ASSLSPNTEAF	TRBJ1-1	TRBV28
ASSFSSRTSYEQY	TRBJ2-7	TRBV7-2
ASSVDRIDQPQH	TRBJ1-5	TRBV12-3/TRBV12-4
ASSGQGTQPQH	TRBJ1-5	TRBV10-2
ASSYTGLLNQPQH	TRBJ1-5	TRBV6-2/TRBV6-3
ASSLTGMNTEAF	TRBJ1-1	TRBV5-1
ATSRDVDRGLRGNQPQH	TRBJ1-5	TRBV15
ASSKGEGTEAF	TRBJ1-1	TRBV2
AIAHSTDTQY	TRBJ2-3	TRBV6-2/TRBV6-3
ASRGTGALQPQH	TRBJ1-5	TRBV6-2/TRBV6-3
ASSDDRRSPLH	TRBJ1-6	TRBV7-3
ATSRVISYEQY	TRBJ2-7	TRBV15
ASSSQGGQASYEQY	TRBJ2-7	TRBV11-2
ASSYGGLAGVRGELF	TRBJ2-2	TRBV6-2/TRBV6-3
ASSLRRSGARETQY	TRBJ2-5	TRBV7-2
ASSYSKLGTGLKETQY	TRBJ2-5	TRBV6-5
AWAGSHGTEAF	TRBJ1-1	TRBV30
ASKDTSYEQY	TRBJ2-7	TRBV6-2/TRBV6-3
SAAPGHRLAKNIQY	TRBJ2-4	TRBV20-1
SARHGGSGKETQY	TRBJ2-5	TRBV20-1
ASSRDGNGYGYT	TRBJ1-2	TRBV7-2
ASSYDPQVDQETQY	TRBJ2-5	TRBV6-2/TRBV6-3
ASTLTGGAGNTIY	TRBJ1-3	TRBV25-1